The 28 T cell receptor beta chains below all came from one sample that was sequenced in a study of blood T cell repertoires in COVID-19. Clones were read by immunoSEQ multiplex PCR, and TCRdb kept only the in-frame ones, dropping some. The sample contains around 280,000 clones, about nine tenths of which appear only once. The source material was PBMCs or T cells enriched from blood (not recorded which). The receptor set was obtained from a woman aged 40 to 49 who had recovered from COVID-19.

Worth noting for this clone: This same CDR3 is encoded by further DNA sequences in the sample. The chain carries TRBV7-9 and TRBJ1-1; no firm D call. The CDR3 is made up of 13 amino acids. Trimming took 4 bases from V and 2 from J, leaving 8 bases between them. CDR1 and CDR2 from the germline V gene are SEHNR and FQNEAQ (reference sequence). CDR3 residues: CASSSGVNTEAFF. The CDR3 bases are TGTGCCAGCAGCTCCGGTGTCAACACTGAAGCTTTCTTT.

The count of this clone is one. This chain joins TRBV7-9 and TRBJ1-2, with 8 bases fitting TRBD1. V gave up 1 base and J gave up 6 bases; unmatched junction bases: 10. The CDR3 covers 16 residues. Per the germline V gene, CDR1 is SEHNR and CDR2 is FQNEAQ (reference sequence). The CDR3 spells CASSLGQGAQDNGYTF. The DNA for the CDR3 is TGTGCCAGCAGCTTAGGTCAGGGGGCCCAGGATAATGGCTACACCTTC.

V gene TRBV15 combines with J gene TRBJ1-2; 10 bases match TRBD1. The CDR3 runs to 15 residues. V was clipped by 0 bases and J by 8 bases; unmatched bases: 6. Per germline, CDR1 LNHNV and CDR2 YYDKDF (reference sequence). This CDR3 is CATSRDRQGADGYTF. The CDR3 DNA is TGTGCCACCAGCAGAGATAGACAGGGGGCGGACGGCTACACCTTC.

The CDR3 DNA reads TGTGCCAGTTGTGACAGGGGGAGGTCTAACTATGGCTACACCTTC. Its protein product is CASCDRGRSNYGYTF. The gene calls are TRBV19 and TRBJ1-2; 9 bases match TRBD1. Germline CDR1 is LNHDA and CDR2 is SQIVND (reference sequence). The CDR3 is 15 amino acids. V shed 8 bases, J shed 0 bases, and the junction held 7 bases outside the gene matches.

This clone has only one observation. The chain joins TRBV2 to TRBJ1-2, with a tentative D call TRBD1 (6 bases). Germline CDR1 reads SNHLY; CDR2 reads FYNNEI. The CDR3 is made up of 13 amino acids. Trimming shortened V by 3 bases and J by 2 bases, and 7 bases separated the two germline ends. The CDR3: CASSEGTNYGYTF. The CDR3 DNA reads as TGTGCCAGCAGTGAGGGGACAAACTATGGCTACACCTTC.

The V and J genes are TRBV6-1 and TRBJ1-3; TRBD1 is a possible D gene (5 bases). The CDR3 is 16 residues long. Trimming stripped 2 bases from V and 4 bases from J, with 15 bases between. CDR1 MNHNS and CDR2 SASEGT come from the germline V gene. The CDR3 DNA is TGTGCCAGCAGTGAACAGGGCCGGGCGTCAGGAAACACCATATATTTT. Translating it yields CASSEQGRASGNTIYF.

The chain employs TRBV3-1 (or the pseudogene TRBV3-2) and TRBJ2-7, with D possibly being TRBD2 (5 bases). CDR1 is LGHDT, CDR2 YNNKEL, per germline (reference sequence). The CDR3 runs 12 residues. V was trimmed by 5 bases and J by 9 bases, leaving 14 bases between them. The CDR3, as DNA: TGTGCCAGCAGCTACGCTGAAGGAGGGCAGTACTTC. This translates into CASSYAEGGQYF.

In this sample, this clone turned up once. The rearrangement joins TRBV5-4 to TRBJ1-5; D is undetermined. The CDR3 sequence is 14 residues long. V was trimmed by 0 bases and J by 2 bases, leaving 6 bases between them. The germline V gene encodes CDR1 SGHNT and CDR2 YYREEE (reference sequence). CDR3 bases: TGTGCCAGCAGCTTGGGTGGAGGCAATCAGCCCCAGCATTTT. Amino acids: CASSLGGGNQPQHF.

The chain is built from TRBV2 and TRBJ1-1; the D gene is possibly TRBD1 (6 bases). This CDR3 has 14 residues. Trimming stripped 6 bases from V and 7 bases from J, with 18 bases between. Germline CDR1 SNHLY, CDR2 FYNNEI. Here the CDR3 reads CASSDIRVRGEAFF. In DNA, the CDR3 is TGTGCCAGCAGCGATATCAGGGTCAGGGGTGAAGCTTTCTTT.

This chain links TRBV6-1 with TRBJ2-6; maybe TRBD2 (6 bases). V was clipped by 1 base and J by 9 bases, with 13 bases between them. The CDR3 covers 15 residues. The germline V gene encodes CDR1 MNHNS and CDR2 SASEGT. CDR3 region: CASSEGFGGGNVLTF. As DNA, the CDR3 is TGTGCCAGCAGTGAAGGATTCGGGGGTGGCAACGTCCTGACTTTC.

This rearrangement joins TRBV7-2 to TRBJ1-2, with 7 bases fitting TRBD1. This CDR3 has 14 residues. V trimming: 5 bases; J trimming: 4 bases; junction bases outside the gene matches: 7. Per the germline V gene, CDR1 is SGHTA and CDR2 is FQGNSA. The CDR3 region has the DNA TGTGCCAGCAGCACTCGACAGGGCAGCTATGGCTACACCTTC. Translation: CASSTRQGSYGYTF.

This rearrangement joins TRBV4-2 to TRBJ2-7; 9 nucleotides agree with TRBD1. The V and J ends lost 1 base and 4 bases, in that order; junction bases with no gene match: 14. Per the germline V gene, CDR1 is LGHNA and CDR2 is YNFKEQ. This CDR3 comprises 18 residues. Here the CDR3 DNA reads TGTGCCAGCAGCCAAGCGAAGGCACTGACAGGGGGTTTATACGAGCAGTACTTC. It encodes CASSQAKALTGGLYEQYF.

The genes are TRBV27 and TRBJ1-2; D not resolved. Per the germline V gene, CDR1 is MNHEY and CDR2 is SMNVEV (reference sequence). The CDR3 runs to 12 residues. The ends were cut back, 5 bases at V and 5 bases at J, with 9 bases in the middle. The CDR3 protein is CASSNQRYGYTF. The CDR3 region has the DNA TGTGCCAGCAGTAATCAACGGTATGGCTACACCTTC.

The chain joins TRBV6-5 to TRBJ1-1; D may be TRBD1 (5 bases). Trimming stripped 4 bases from V and 3 bases from J, with 9 bases between. The CDR3 covers 13 residues. From germline, CDR1 is MNHEY and CDR2 SVGAGI. The CDR3 coding sequence is TGTGCCAGCAGTTTAAAAGGGGACACTGAAGCTTTCTTT. Residues: CASSLKGDTEAFF.

The rearrangement joins TRBV12-3 or TRBV12-4 to TRBJ2-7, with D hard to call. The germline V and J ends were trimmed by 2 bases and 3 bases, with 5 bases remaining between them. This CDR3 has 12 residues. The CDR3 is CASSLTGYEQYF. CDR3 coding DNA: TGTGCCAGCAGTTTAACGGGCTACGAGCAGTACTTC.

The V and J genes are TRBV11-2 and TRBJ1-1, with D possibly TRBD1 on 5 matching bases. Trimming shortened V by 5 bases and J by 1 base, and 8 bases separated the two germline ends. The CDR3 consists of 13 residues. Germline values: CDR1 SGHAT, CDR2 FQNNGV. As DNA, the CDR3 is TGTGCCAGCAGCGCAGACAGGAACACTGAAGCTTTCTTT. Translating it yields CASSADRNTEAFF.

The rearrangement links TRBV7-2 to TRBJ2-7; 11 bases fit TRBD2. V gave up 7 bases and J gave up 3 bases; unmatched junction bases: 11. Germline V gene sequence: CDR1 SGHTA, CDR2 FQGNSA. This CDR3 is built from 16 residues. This CDR3 is CASTVGPLAGGYEQYF. CDR3 DNA: TGTGCCAGCACGGTAGGCCCTCTAGCGGGGGGCTACGAGCAGTACTTC.

The chain links TRBV5-4 to TRBJ2-5; D might be TRBD2 (6 bases). The CDR3 length is 15 residues. CDR1 is SGHNT and CDR2 is YYREEE in the germline V gene (reference sequence). The V gene lost 0 bases and the J gene lost 5 bases, with 14 bases spanning the gap. The CDR3 DNA follows: TGTGCCAGCAGCTTGGAGGGGCAAGGGAGGGAGACCCAGTACTTC. Protein sequence: CASSLEGQGRETQYF.

Turning to this clone: The same CDR3 arises from other DNA sequences in this sample as well. The chain couples TRBV29-1 to TRBJ2-6; perhaps TRBD1 as D (6 bases). V was trimmed by 2 bases and J by 0 bases, leaving 11 bases between them. The CDR3 covers 16 residues. Per the germline V gene, CDR1 is SQVTM and CDR2 is ANQGSEA. CDR3 DNA: TGCAGCGTTGAACGGGACACCGACTCTGGGGCCAACGTCCTGACTTTC. It specifies CSVERDTDSGANVLTF.

The rearrangement uses TRBV27 and TRBJ1-1, with TRBD1 matching 8 bases. The ends lost 1 base at V and 0 bases at J; junction bases unmatched: 7. The CDR3 sequence is 17 residues long. Germline V CDR1 and CDR2: MNHEY, SMNVEV (reference sequence). This CDR3 reads CASSLWYRGGMNTEAFF. The DNA of the CDR3 is TGTGCCAGCAGTTTATGGTACAGGGGGGGAATGAACACTGAAGCTTTCTTT.

The rearrangement links TRBV3-1 (or the pseudogene TRBV3-2) to TRBJ2-7; 11 positions match TRBD2. CDR1 LGHDT and CDR2 YNNKEL come from the germline V gene (reference sequence). V shed 1 base, J shed 2 bases, and the junction held 4 bases outside the gene matches. The CDR3 spans 16 residues. CDR3 bases: TGTGCCAGCAGCCAAGGAGGGACTAGCGGCCCCTACGAGCAGTACTTC. As protein: CASSQGGTSGPYEQYF.

The chain uses TRBV5-1 and TRBJ2-7; 9 bases are a match to TRBD1. Germline-derived CDR1 and CDR2 are SGHRS and YFSETQ. V lost 2 bases and J lost 7; bases outside the gene matches: 4. There are 13 residues in the CDR3. The CDR3 sequence: CASSLQGAEEQYF. The CDR3 DNA reads as TGCGCCAGCAGCTTACAGGGGGCGGAGGAGCAGTACTTC.

This chain uses TRBV2 with TRBJ1-2; a possible D gene is TRBD1 (5 bases). The CDR3 totals 12 residues. CDR1 and CDR2 (germline): SNHLY, FYNNEI. Trimming removed 7 bases at V and 4 bases at J, with 10 bases between. The CDR3 nucleotides read TGTGCCAGCACCCAGGGCCTCTATGGCTACACCTTC. Translation gives CASTQGLYGYTF. The variable domain in full, completed from reference TRBV2 and TRBJ1-2, reads EPEVTQTPSHQVTQMGQEVILRCVPISNHLYFYWYRQILGQKVEFLVSFYNNEISEKSEIFDDQFSVERPDGSNFTLKIRSTKLEDSAMYFCASTQGLYGYTFGSGTRLTVV.

The genes are TRBV20-1 and TRBJ1-2; D remains ambiguous. The V end lost 3 bases, the J end lost 3 bases, and 11 bases lay between the germline ends. CDR1 and CDR2 (germline): DFQATT, SNEGSKA (reference sequence). The CDR3 extends over 13 amino acids. The CDR3 nucleotides are TGCAGTGCTAGTATTCAGGCCCACTATGGCTACACCTTC. Its protein product is CSASIQAHYGYTF.

The chain recombines TRBV11-2 with TRBJ1-1; weak D call: TRBD1 (6 bases). Germline values: CDR1 SGHAT, CDR2 FQNNGV. The CDR3 spans 12 residues. V was trimmed by 8 bases and J by 6 bases, leaving 13 bases between them. CDR3 nucleotide sequence: TGTGCCAGCGGTCAGTGGGGGCCTGAAGCTTTCTTT. Its translation is CASGQWGPEAFF.

In regard to this clone: The same CDR3 can be traced to other DNA sequences in this sample. The chain recombines TRBV5-1 with TRBJ1-1, with a possible D match to TRBD1 (6 bases). The CDR3 sequence is 14 residues long. Between the trimmed V and J ends, which lost 4 bases and 1 base, there was a span of 11 bases. Germline assignment: CDR1 SGHRS and CDR2 YFSETQ. The CDR3 here is CASSNGQPNTEAFF. The CDR3 nucleotides are TGCGCCAGCAGCAACGGACAGCCGAACACTGAAGCTTTCTTT. The full variable domain, rest sourced from reference TRBV5-1 and TRBJ1-1, is KAGVTQTPRYLIKTRGQQVTLSCSPISGHRSVSWYQQTPGQGLQFLFEYFSETQRNKGNFPGRFSGRQFSNSRSEMNVSTLELGDSALYLCASSNGQPNTEAFFGQGTRLTVV.

About this clone itself: In the same sample, other DNA sequences code for this CDR3. The rearrangement links TRBV12-3 or TRBV12-4 to TRBJ1-2; 9 bases fit TRBD1. The ends lost 6 bases at V and 8 bases at J; junction bases unmatched: 7. The CDR3 loop spans 13 amino acids. CDR3 DNA sequence: TGTGCCAGCAGCCAAGGACAGGGGCGAGGCTACACCTTC. Its protein is CASSQGQGRGYTF.

The chain combines TRBV10-2 with TRBJ2-4; TRBD2 is a possible D gene (6 bases). In germline, CDR1 is WSHSY, CDR2 SAAADI. The CDR3 sequence is 15 residues long. V was trimmed by 6 bases and J by 6 bases, leaving 18 bases between them. The CDR3 loop is CASRGKAGYGNIQYF. In DNA form, the CDR3 reads TGCGCCAGCAGGGGGAAGGCGGGGTATGGAAACATTCAGTACTTC.